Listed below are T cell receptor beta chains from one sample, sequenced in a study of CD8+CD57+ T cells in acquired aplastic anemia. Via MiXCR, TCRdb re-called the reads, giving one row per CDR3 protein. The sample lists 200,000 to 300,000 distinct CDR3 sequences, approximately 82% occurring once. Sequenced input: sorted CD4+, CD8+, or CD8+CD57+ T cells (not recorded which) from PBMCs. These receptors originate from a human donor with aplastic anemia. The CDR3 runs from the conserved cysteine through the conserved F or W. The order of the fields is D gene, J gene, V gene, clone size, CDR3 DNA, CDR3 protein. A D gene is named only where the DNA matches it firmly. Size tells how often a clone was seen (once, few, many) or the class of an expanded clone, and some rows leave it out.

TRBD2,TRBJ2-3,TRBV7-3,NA,TGTGCCAGCACCCTAGCGGGAGGCCCCTCTGCGGCCTATTTT,CASTLAGGPSAAYF
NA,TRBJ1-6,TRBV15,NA,TGTGCCACCAGCAGGACGGGACACCTGAGCTCCTATAATTCACCCCTCCACTTT,CATSRTGHLSSYNSPLHF
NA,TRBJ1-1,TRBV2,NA,TGTGCCAGCAATCCACGACCCAACACTGAAGCTTTCTTT,CASNPRPNTEAFF
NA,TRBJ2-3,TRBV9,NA,TGTGCCAGCAACCCAGGGACAAGCCCTACCGGAGAGACGCAGTATTTT,CASNPGTSPTGETQYF
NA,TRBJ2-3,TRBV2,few,TGTGCCAGCAGCAGACTGGGGATTAGCACAGATACGCAGTATTTT,CASSRLGISTDTQYF
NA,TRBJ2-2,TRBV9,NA,TGTGCCAGCAGCGTAGCTACGTGGCCCACCGGGGAGCTGTTTTTT,CASSVATWPTGELFF
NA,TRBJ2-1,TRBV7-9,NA,TGTGCCAGCAGCGATGAGGGGATCCATGGGAAGTTCTTC,CASSDEGIHGKFF
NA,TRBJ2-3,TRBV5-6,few,TGTGCCAGCAGCCATACAGACGCAGATACGCAGTATTTT,CASSHTDADTQYF
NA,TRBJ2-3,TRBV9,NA,TGTGCCAGCAGCACCACGGTGAGCTCCTACAATGAGCATTTT,CASSTTVSSYNEHF
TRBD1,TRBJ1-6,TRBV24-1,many,TGTGCCACCAGTGATTTACTTACTACAGGGGCAGTTTCACCCCTCCACTTT,CATSDLLTTGAVSPLHF
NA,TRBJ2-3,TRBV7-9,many,TGTGCCAGCAGCTTAGGAGGGGGAGGTACGCAGTATTTT,CASSLGGGGTQYF
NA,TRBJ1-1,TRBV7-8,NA,TGTGCCAGCAGCTTAGCGGGAAGGCCCAATACGCAGTATTTCTTT,CASSLAGRPNTQYFF
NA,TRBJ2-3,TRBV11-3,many,TGTGCCAGCAGCTTAGATCTAGCAGCCGATACGCAGTATTTT,CASSLDLAADTQYF
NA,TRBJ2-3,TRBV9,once,TGTGCCAGCAGCGTATACCAAAATTCCGATAAGCAGTATTTT,CASSVYQNSDKQYF
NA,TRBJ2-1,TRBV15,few,TGTGCCACCAGCAGCTTGTCCGGGGCCTACAATGAGCAGTTCTTC,CATSSLSGAYNEQFF
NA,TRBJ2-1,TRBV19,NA,TGTGCCAGTAGTATGACTGGCGGAGCCTACAATGGGCAGTTCTTC,CASSMTGGAYNGQFF
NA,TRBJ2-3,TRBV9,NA,NA,CASSVGSDTQYFPYF